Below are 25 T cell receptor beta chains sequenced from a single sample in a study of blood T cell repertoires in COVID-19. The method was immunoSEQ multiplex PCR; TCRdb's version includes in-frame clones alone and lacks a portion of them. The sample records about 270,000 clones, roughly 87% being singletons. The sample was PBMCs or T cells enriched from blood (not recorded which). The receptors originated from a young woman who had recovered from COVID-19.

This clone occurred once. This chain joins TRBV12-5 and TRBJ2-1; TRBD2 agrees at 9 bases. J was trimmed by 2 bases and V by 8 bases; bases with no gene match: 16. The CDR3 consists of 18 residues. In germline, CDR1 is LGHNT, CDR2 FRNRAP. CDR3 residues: CASHPRPSREGPYNEQFF. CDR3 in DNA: TGTGCTAGTCACCCGAGACCCTCGCGGGAGGGCCCCTACAATGAGCAGTTCTTC. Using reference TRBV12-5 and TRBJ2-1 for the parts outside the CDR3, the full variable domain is DARVTQTPRHKVTEMGQEVTMRCQPILGHNTVFWYRQTMMQGLELLAYFRNRAPLDDSGMPKDRFSAEMPDATLATLKIQPSEPRDSAVYFCASHPRPSREGPYNEQFFGPGTRLTVL.

DNA of the CDR3: TGTGCCATCTCTCATACAACTACAGGGGGTGGAAACACCATATATTTT. Its protein is CAISHTTTGGGNTIYF. The rearrangement links TRBV10-3 to TRBJ1-3, with TRBD1 identical over 8 bases. Germline V lookup: CDR1 ENHRY, CDR2 SYGVKD. The CDR3 loop spans 16 amino acids. Trimming at V came to 8 bases and at J to 3 bases, leaving 12 bases not matched to a gene.

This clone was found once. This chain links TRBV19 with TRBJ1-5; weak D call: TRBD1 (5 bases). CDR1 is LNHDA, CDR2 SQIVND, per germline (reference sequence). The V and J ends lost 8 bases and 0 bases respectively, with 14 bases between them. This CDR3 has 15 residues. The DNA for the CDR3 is TGTGCCAGTCTCTCGGACAAGTATAGCAATCAGCCCCAGCATTTT. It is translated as CASLSDKYSNQPQHF.

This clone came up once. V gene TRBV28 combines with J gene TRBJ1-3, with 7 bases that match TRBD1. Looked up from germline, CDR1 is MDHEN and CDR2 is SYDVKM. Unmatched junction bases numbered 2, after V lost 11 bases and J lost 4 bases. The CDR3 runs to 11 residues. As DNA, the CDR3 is TGTGCCGGGACAGCCGGAAACACCATATATTTT. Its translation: CAGTAGNTIYF.

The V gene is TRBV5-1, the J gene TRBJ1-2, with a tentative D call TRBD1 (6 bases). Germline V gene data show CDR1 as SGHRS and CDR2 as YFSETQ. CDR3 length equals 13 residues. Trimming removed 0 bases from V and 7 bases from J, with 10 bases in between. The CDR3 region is CASSLGTVSGYTF. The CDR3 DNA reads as TGCGCCAGCAGCTTGGGGACAGTATCTGGCTACACCTTC.

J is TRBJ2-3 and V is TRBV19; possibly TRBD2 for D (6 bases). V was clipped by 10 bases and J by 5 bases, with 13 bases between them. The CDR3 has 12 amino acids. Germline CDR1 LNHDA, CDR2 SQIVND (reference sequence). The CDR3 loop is CATGVGRDTQYF. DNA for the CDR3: TGTGCCACCGGGGTCGGGAGAGATACGCAGTATTTT.

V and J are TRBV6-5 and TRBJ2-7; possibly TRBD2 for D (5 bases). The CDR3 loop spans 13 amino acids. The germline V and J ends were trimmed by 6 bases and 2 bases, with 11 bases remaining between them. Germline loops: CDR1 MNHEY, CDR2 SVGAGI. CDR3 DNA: TGTGCCAGCAGCCTAGCTCAAACCTACGAGCAGTACTTC. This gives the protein CASSLAQTYEQYF.

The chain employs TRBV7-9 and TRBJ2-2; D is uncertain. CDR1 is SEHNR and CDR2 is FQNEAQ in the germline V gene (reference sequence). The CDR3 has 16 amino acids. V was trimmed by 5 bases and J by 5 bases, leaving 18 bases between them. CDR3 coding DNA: TGTGCCAGCAGCCTACCCGTCGGAGCGCTAACCGGGGAGCTGTTTTTT. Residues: CASSLPVGALTGELFF.

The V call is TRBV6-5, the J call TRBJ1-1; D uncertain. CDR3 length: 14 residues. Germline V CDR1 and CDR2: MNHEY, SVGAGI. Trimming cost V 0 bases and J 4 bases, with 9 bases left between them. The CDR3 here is CASSYSTVATEAFF. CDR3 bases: TGTGCCAGCAGTTACTCCACGGTCGCCACTGAAGCTTTCTTT.

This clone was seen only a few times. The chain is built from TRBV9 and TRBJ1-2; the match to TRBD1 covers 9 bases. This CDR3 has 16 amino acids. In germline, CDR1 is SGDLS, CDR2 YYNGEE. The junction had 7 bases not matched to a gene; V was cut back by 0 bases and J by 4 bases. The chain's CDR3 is CASSVDLRTGAYGYTF. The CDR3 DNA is TGTGCCAGCAGCGTAGATCTCAGGACAGGGGCCTATGGCTACACCTTC. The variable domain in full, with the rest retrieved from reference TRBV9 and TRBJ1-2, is DSGVTQTPKHLITATGQRVTLRCSPRSGDLSVYWYQQSLDQGLQFLIQYYNGEERAKGNILERFSAQQFPDLHSELNLSSLELGDSALYFCASSVDLRTGAYGYTFGSGTRLTVV.

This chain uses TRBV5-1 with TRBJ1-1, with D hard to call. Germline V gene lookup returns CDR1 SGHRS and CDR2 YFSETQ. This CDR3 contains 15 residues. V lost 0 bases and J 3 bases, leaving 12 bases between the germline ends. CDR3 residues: CASSLDQQLHTEAFF. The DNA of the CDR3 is TGCGCCAGCAGCTTGGATCAACAGCTACACACTGAAGCTTTCTTT.

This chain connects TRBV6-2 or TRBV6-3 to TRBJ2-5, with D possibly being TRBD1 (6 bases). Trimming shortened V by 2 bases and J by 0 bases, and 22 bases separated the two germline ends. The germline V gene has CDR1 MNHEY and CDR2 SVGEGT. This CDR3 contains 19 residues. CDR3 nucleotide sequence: TGTGCCAGCAGTTACCGAGGATTACCAGGGGAAAGGTACCAAGAGACCCAGTACTTC. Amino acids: CASSYRGLPGERYQETQYF.

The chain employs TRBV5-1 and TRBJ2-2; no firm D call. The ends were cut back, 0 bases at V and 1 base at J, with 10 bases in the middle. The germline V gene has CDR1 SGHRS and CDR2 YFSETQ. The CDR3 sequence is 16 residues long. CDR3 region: CASSLAPTKNTGELFF. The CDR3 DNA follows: TGCGCCAGCAGCTTGGCCCCAACAAAGAACACCGGGGAGCTGTTTTTT.

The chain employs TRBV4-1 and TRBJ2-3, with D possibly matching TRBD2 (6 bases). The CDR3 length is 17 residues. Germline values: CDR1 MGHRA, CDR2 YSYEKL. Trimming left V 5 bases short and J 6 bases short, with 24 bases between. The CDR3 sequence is CASSGLEGRVAADTQYF. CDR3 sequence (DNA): TGCGCCAGCAGCGGATTGGAGGGTAGGGTAGCAGCGGATACGCAGTATTTT.

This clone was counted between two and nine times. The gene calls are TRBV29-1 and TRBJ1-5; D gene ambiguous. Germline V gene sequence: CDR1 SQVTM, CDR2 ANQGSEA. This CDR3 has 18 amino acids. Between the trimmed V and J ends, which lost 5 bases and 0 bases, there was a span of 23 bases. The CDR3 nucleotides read TGCAGCGTTCATCCTCAACTGCCCCAACCTTCTAGCAATCAGCCCCAGCATTTT. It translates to CSVHPQLPQPSSNQPQHF.

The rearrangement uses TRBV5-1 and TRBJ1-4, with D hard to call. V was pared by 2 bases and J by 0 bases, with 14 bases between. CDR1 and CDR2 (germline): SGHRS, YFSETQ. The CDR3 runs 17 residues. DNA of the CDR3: TGCGCCAGCAGCTTATACGGACTCACTACAACTAATGAAAAACTGTTTTTT. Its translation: CASSLYGLTTTNEKLFF.

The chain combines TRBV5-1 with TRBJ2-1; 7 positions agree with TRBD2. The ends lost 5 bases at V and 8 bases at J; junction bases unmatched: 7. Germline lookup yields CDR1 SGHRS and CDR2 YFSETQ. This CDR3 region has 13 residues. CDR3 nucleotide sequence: TGCGCCAGCAGAATCGTTGGGGGGGATGAGCAGTTCTTC. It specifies CASRIVGGDEQFF. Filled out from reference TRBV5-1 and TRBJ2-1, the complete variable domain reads KAGVTQTPRYLIKTRGQQVTLSCSPISGHRSVSWYQQTPGQGLQFLFEYFSETQRNKGNFPGRFSGRQFSNSRSEMNVSTLELGDSALYLCASRIVGGDEQFFGPGTRLTVL.

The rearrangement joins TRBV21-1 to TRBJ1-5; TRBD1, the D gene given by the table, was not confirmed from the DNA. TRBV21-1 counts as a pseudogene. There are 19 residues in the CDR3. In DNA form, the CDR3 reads TGTGCCAGCAGCCTACTGGGACAGGGCGAAACCTTTAGCAATCAGCCCCAGCATTTT. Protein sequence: CASSLLGQGETFSNQPQHF.

The CDR3 is CASSSGPAGVYNEQFF. The CDR3, as DNA: TGTGCCAGCAGCTCCGGCCCAGCGGGGGTGTACAATGAGCAGTTCTTC. The chain couples TRBV11-2 to TRBJ2-1; the match to TRBD2 covers 8 bases. The CDR3 extends over 16 amino acids. Germline values: CDR1 SGHAT, CDR2 FQNNGV. V lost 4 bases to trimming and J lost 4 bases; unmatched junction nucleotides: 9.

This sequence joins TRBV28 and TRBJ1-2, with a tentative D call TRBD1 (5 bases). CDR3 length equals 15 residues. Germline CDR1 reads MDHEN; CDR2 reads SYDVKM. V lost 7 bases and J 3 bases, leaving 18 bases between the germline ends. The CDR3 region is CASMMGQGFDYGYTF. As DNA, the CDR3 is TGTGCCAGCATGATGGGGCAGGGTTTCGACTATGGCTACACCTTC.

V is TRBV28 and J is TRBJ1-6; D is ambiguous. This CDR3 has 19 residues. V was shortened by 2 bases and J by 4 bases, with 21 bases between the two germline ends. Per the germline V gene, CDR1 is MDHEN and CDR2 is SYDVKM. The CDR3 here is CASSLRQPGRVGYNSPLHF. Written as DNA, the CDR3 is TGTGCCAGCAGTTTACGGCAACCGGGGAGGGTTGGGTATAATTCACCCCTCCACTTT.

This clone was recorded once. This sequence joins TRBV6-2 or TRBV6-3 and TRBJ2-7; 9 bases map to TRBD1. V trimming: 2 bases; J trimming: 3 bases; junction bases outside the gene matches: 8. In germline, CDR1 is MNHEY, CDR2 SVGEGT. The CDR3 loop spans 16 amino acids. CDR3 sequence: CASSYLSEDRGYEQYF. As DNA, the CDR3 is TGTGCCAGCAGTTACCTGTCCGAGGACAGGGGCTACGAGCAGTACTTC.

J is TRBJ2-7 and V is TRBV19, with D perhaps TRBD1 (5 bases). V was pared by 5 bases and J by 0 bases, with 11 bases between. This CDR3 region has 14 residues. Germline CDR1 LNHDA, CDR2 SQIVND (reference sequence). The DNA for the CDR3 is TGTGCCAGTAGTGTCACAGGTAGCTCCTACGAGCAGTACTTC. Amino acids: CASSVTGSSYEQYF.

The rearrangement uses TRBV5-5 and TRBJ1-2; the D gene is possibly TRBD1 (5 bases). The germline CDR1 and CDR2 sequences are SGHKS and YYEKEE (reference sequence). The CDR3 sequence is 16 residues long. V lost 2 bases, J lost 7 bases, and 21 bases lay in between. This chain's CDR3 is CASSFGRVVRRFGYTF. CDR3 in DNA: TGTGCCAGCAGCTTTGGCAGGGTCGTACGGAGATTTGGCTACACCTTC. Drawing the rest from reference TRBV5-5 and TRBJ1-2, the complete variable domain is DAGVTQSPTHLIKTRGQQVTLRCSPISGHKSVSWYQQVLGQGPQFIFQYYEKEERGRGNFPDRFSARQFPNYSSELNVNALLLGDSALYLCASSFGRVVRRFGYTFGSGTRLTVV.

CDR3 sequence reads: CASSLVGQDNQPQHF. DNA for the CDR3: TGTGCCAGCAGCTTAGTGGGACAGGATAATCAGCCCCAGCATTTT. The chain is built from TRBV7-9 and TRBJ1-5, with 8 bases aligning to TRBD1. CDR1 SEHNR and CDR2 FQNEAQ come from the germline V gene (reference sequence). This CDR3 region has 15 residues. V trimming: 1 base; J trimming: 4 bases; junction bases outside the gene matches: 3.